These T cell receptor beta chains were read from a single sample in a study of CD8+CD57+ T cells in acquired aplastic anemia. TCRdb re-analysed the reads in MiXCR, keeping a single row per CDR3 protein. The sample yields approximately 190,000 distinct CDR3 sequences, roughly 64% seen once. The sequencing input was sorted CD4+, CD8+, or CD8+CD57+ T cells (not recorded which) from PBMCs. Receptors originate from a human donor with severe aplastic anemia or a healthy control (not recorded which). The conserved cysteine and the conserved F or W are not part of the CDR3 here. The order of the fields is clone size, J gene, V gene, CDR3 protein. Some rows have no size entry. The others give once, few or many, or a class for an expanded clone.

size: NA
J: TRBJ2-7
V: TRBV20-1
CDR3: SARSGPSSYEQY

size: NA
J: TRBJ2-3
V: TRBV5-5
CDR3: ATGRESTDTQY

size: NA
J: TRBJ1-1
V: TRBV7-9
CDR3: ASSLTGENTEAF

size: NA
J: TRBJ2-7
V: TRBV7-9
CDR3: ASSASGGPYEQY

size: many
J: TRBJ1-5
V: TRBV19
CDR3: ASSIAQGPNQPQH

size: NA
J: TRBJ2-3
V: TRBV7-8
CDR3: ASSRGGTDTQY

size: NA
J: TRBJ2-5
V: TRBV15
CDR3: ATSRGDVSGGEETQY

size: NA
J: TRBJ1-2
V: TRBV12-3/TRBV12-4
CDR3: ASSPGAAGYT

size: NA
J: TRBJ1-1
V: TRBV7-2
CDR3: ASSFIQGKDTEAF

size: NA
J: TRBJ2-2
V: TRBV5-1
CDR3: ASSLGAMNTGELF

size: few
J: TRBJ2-3
V: TRBV9
CDR3: ASSPRVAGGRTDTQY

size: NA
J: TRBJ1-6
V: TRBV19
CDR3: ASSGGVYNSPLH

size: NA
J: TRBJ2-5
V: TRBV7-8
CDR3: ASSSLAPGETQY

size: NA
J: TRBJ1-2
V: TRBV15
CDR3: ATSNGAQGLGDYT

size: NA
J: TRBJ2-6
V: TRBV7-3
CDR3: ASSFDRAGANVLT

size: NA
J: TRBJ1-2
V: TRBV7-2
CDR3: ASGGGPYGYT

size: NA
J: TRBJ1-1
V: TRBV12-5
CDR3: ASGLDGTEAF

size: NA
J: TRBJ1-2
V: TRBV7-2
CDR3: ASSFRDRGSHGYT

size: many
J: TRBJ2-1
V: TRBV6-1
CDR3: ASSERAGPSYNEQF

size: NA
J: TRBJ1-4
V: TRBV25-1
CDR3: ASSEWVAGSNEKLF

size: NA
J: TRBJ1-5
V: TRBV9
CDR3: ASSVVPGAEDDEH

size: NA
J: TRBJ2-7
V: TRBV12-3/TRBV12-4
CDR3: ASSLAGQGGEQY

size: NA
J: TRBJ1-1
V: TRBV6-1
CDR3: ASSVGGTPNTEAF

size: NA
J: TRBJ2-5
V: TRBV5-6
CDR3: ASSLTWGGEETQY